The entry that follows covers one T cell receptor (beta chain) sequence. Its matching antigen is unknown. This record belongs to a study of T-cell memory formation after mild COVID-19. General study results and limits: Most CD4+ clones that shrank were in CM and EM, while CD8+ ones turned up in EMRA. While clones contracting from day 15 to 85 were balanced between CD4 and CD8, later expanders leaned CD4+. Cross-reactive memory appears to have joined, as suggested by some responding clones showing up in pre-infection memory.

V lost 1 base, J lost 3 bases, and 11 bases lay in between. Germline V CDR1 and CDR2: SGHVS, FQNEAQ. This CDR3 contains 15 residues. TCRdb re-called the 5' RACE reads with MiXCR, one entry per CDR3 protein. The sample includes 130,000 to 150,000 distinct CDR3 sequences, 6% to 7% of them seen just once. The V gene is TRBV7-8, the J gene TRBJ2-3; D perhaps matches TRBD1 (5 bases). The clonotype originates from an adult woman who had mild COVID-19 (a few samples of this study predate the infection). Cell type and time point are not known. The source material was PBMCs or a T cell subset sorted from them (not recorded which). The CDR3 DNA is TGTGCCAGCAGCTTAGACGGCAGGGCTACAGATACGCAGTATTTT. It codes for CASSLDGRATDTQYF. Supplemented by reference TRBV7-8 and TRBJ2-3, the full variable domain reads GAGVSQSPRYKVAKRGQDVALRCDPISGHVSLFWYQQALGQGPEFLTYFQNEAQLDKSGLPSDRFFAERPEGSVSTLKIQRTQQEDSAVYLCASSLDGRATDTQYFGPGTRLTVL.